Listed here are 29 T cell receptor beta chains from one sample, sequenced in a study of blood T cell repertoires in COVID-19. The table came from immunoSEQ multiplex PCR; TCRdb's copy has only in-frame clones and leaves some out. The table shows 250,000 to 300,000 clones, with roughly 90% occurring only once. Sequencing was performed on peripheral blood. The receptors come from a woman aged 55-75 years with acute or convalescent COVID-19.

The chain joins TRBV4-1 to TRBJ1-2; D is unresolved. This CDR3 has 13 amino acids. The germline V and J ends were trimmed by 0 bases and 3 bases, with 5 bases remaining between them. The germline V gene encodes CDR1 MGHRA and CDR2 YSYEKL. The CDR3 protein is CASSQEADYGYTF. The CDR3 nucleotides read TGCGCCAGCAGCCAAGAGGCGGACTATGGCTACACCTTC.

This rearrangement joins TRBV7-8 to TRBJ1-5, with 8 nucleotides matching TRBD1. V trimming: 5 bases; J trimming: 8 bases; junction bases outside the gene matches: 8. Germline V gene data show CDR1 as SGHVS and CDR2 as FQNEAQ. The CDR3 runs to 14 residues. The CDR3, as DNA: TGTGCCAGCAGCCGTGGACAGGGTTGGGAGCCCCAGCATTTT. This codes for CASSRGQGWEPQHF.

V usage is TRBV6-2 or TRBV6-3 and J usage is TRBJ1-2; the D is unclear. Germline V gives CDR1 MNHEY, CDR2 SVGEGT. This CDR3 has 17 residues. Trimming left V 5 bases short and J 4 bases short, with 23 bases between. CDR3 coding DNA: TGTGCCAGCAGTCCCACCCCTCCGGCGGGTCCTATCTATGGCTACACCTTC. Encoded protein: CASSPTPPAGPIYGYTF.

This clone came up once. The chain has TRBV28 and TRBJ1-2; 9 bases map to TRBD1. Trimming removed 3 bases from V and 5 bases from J; junction bases left unmatched: 7. This CDR3 is built from 15 residues. CDR1 and CDR2 from the germline V gene are MDHEN and SYDVKM. This CDR3 is CASSFGDREGYGYTF. DNA for the CDR3: TGTGCCAGCAGTTTCGGGGACAGGGAGGGGTATGGCTACACCTTC.

The chain carries TRBV29-1 and TRBJ2-7; 7 positions agree with TRBD2. Germline V lookup: CDR1 SQVTM, CDR2 ANQGSEA. Trimming cost V 0 bases and J 0 bases; bases outside gene matches: 5. This CDR3 has 15 amino acids. The CDR3 sequence is CSVEDLRGSSYEQYF. CDR3 bases: TGCAGCGTTGAAGATTTGCGGGGGAGCTCCTACGAGCAGTACTTC.

Only a few counts were recorded for this clone. The chain couples TRBV6-5 to TRBJ2-7; TRBD1 agrees at 7 bases. V lost 7 bases to trimming and J lost 0 bases; unmatched junction nucleotides: 3. Germline assignment: CDR1 MNHEY and CDR2 SVGAGI. CDR3 length: 13 amino acids. Written as DNA, the CDR3 is TGTGCCAGCAAGGGGGCGAGCTCCTACGAGCAGTACTTC. Its translation is CASKGASSYEQYF.

The chain uses TRBV6-6 and TRBJ2-7; TRBD2 matches 9 bases. The CDR3 length is 15 residues. After removal of 3 bases from V and 2 bases from J, the junction contained 5 bases not matched to a gene. Looked up from germline, CDR1 is MNHNY and CDR2 is SVGAGI (reference sequence). DNA of the CDR3: TGTGCCAGCAGTTATACCGGCGGGGGGGCCTACGAGCAGTACTTC. It codes for CASSYTGGGAYEQYF.

This rearrangement joins TRBV27 to TRBJ1-4; TRBD1 matches 7 bases. Trimming removed 6 bases from V and 8 bases from J; junction bases left unmatched: 6. The CDR3 sequence is 13 residues long. From germline, CDR1 is MNHEY and CDR2 SMNVEV (reference sequence). CDR3 sequence reads: CASSPGGGEKLFF. In nucleotides, the CDR3 is TGTGCCAGCAGCCCAGGGGGTGGGGAAAAACTGTTTTTT.

The chain is built from TRBV7-2 and TRBJ1-5; a weak D match, TRBD1 (6 bases). In germline, CDR1 is SGHTA, CDR2 FQGNSA. The CDR3 totals 17 residues. V shed 5 bases and J shed 3 bases, with 20 bases lying between them. The CDR3 protein is CASSPDRSGAANQPQHF. CDR3 in DNA: TGTGCCAGCAGCCCAGACAGGTCCGGGGCAGCCAATCAGCCCCAGCATTTT.

The genes are TRBV11-2 and TRBJ2-7; D perhaps matches TRBD1 (5 bases). Germline V gives CDR1 SGHAT, CDR2 FQNNGV. The CDR3 extends over 13 amino acids. V lost 5 bases to trimming and J lost 2 bases, with 10 bases between them. The DNA of the CDR3 is TGTGCCAGCAGCCCTGACAGAACCTACGAGCAGTACTTC. Residues: CASSPDRTYEQYF.

The chain links TRBV4-1 to TRBJ1-2, with D possibly TRBD1 on 6 matching bases. CDR1 is MGHRA and CDR2 is YSYEKL in the germline V gene. The CDR3 is 11 amino acids. The ends were cut back, 6 bases at V and 6 bases at J, with 8 bases in the middle. Written as DNA, the CDR3 is TGCGCCAGCAGTTACAGGGATGGCTACACCTTC. This sequence encodes CASSYRDGYTF.

The CDR3 DNA is TGTGCCAGCAGCATGAACAGGGGACACAATGAGCAGTTCTTC. Translating gives CASSMNRGHNEQFF. This chain connects TRBV7-9 to TRBJ2-1; TRBD1 agrees at 7 bases. CDR3 length: 14 amino acids. The V and J ends lost 5 bases and 5 bases, in that order; junction bases with no gene match: 6. Germline CDR1 reads SEHNR; CDR2 reads FQNEAQ (reference sequence).

The rearrangement joins TRBV6-5 to TRBJ2-1; TRBD1 matches at 10 bases. Losses at the gene ends were 2 bases for V and 9 bases for J; bases not matched to a gene: 7. In germline, CDR1 is MNHEY, CDR2 SVGAGI. This CDR3 spans 15 amino acids. The CDR3 region is CASSYTPGTGAEQFF. CDR3 bases: TGTGCCAGCAGTTACACTCCGGGGACAGGGGCTGAGCAGTTCTTC.

The genes are TRBV10-3 and TRBJ2-3, with 12 bases aligning to TRBD2. CDR1 is ENHRY, CDR2 SYGVKD, per germline. The CDR3 runs to 15 residues. The V gene end was trimmed by 6 bases and the J gene end by 5 bases; junction bases not matched to a gene: 6. CDR3 amino acids: CAIRTGLAGRDTQYF. The CDR3 DNA is TGTGCCATCAGGACTGGACTAGCGGGAAGAGATACGCAGTATTTT.

This rearrangement joins TRBV6-5 to TRBJ2-5; 8 positions match TRBD2. The V gene end was trimmed by 2 bases and the J gene end by 7 bases; junction bases not matched to a gene: 12. The CDR3 extends over 16 amino acids. The germline V gene encodes CDR1 MNHEY and CDR2 SVGAGI. The CDR3 nucleotides read TGTGCCAGCAGTTACGTTGGCGGGGGGCGCGTTGGGACCCAGTACTTC. This translates into CASSYVGGGRVGTQYF.

The V and J genes are TRBV2 and TRBJ2-2; D is uncertain. V was clipped by 3 bases and J by 4 bases, with 9 bases between them. CDR3 length equals 14 residues. Germline V gene lookup returns CDR1 SNHLY and CDR2 FYNNEI. CDR3 in DNA: TGTGCCAGCAGTGACACCCCGGGCACCGGGGAGCTGTTTTTT. Protein product: CASSDTPGTGELFF.

The chain uses TRBV6-2 or TRBV6-3 and TRBJ2-5; 7 nucleotides line up with TRBD2. The germline V gene has CDR1 MNHEY and CDR2 SVGEGT. V shed 2 bases and J 3 bases; nucleotides not matched to a gene: 6. This CDR3 has 15 amino acids. The CDR3 sequence: CASSYGQGGKETQYF. The DNA of the CDR3 is TGTGCCAGCAGTTACGGGCAGGGAGGGAAAGAGACCCAGTACTTC.

The CDR3 spells CATSEPGTGGPQYF. For the CDR3, the DNA is TGTGCCACCAGTGAGCCAGGGACAGGGGGACCGCAGTATTTT. The rearrangement uses TRBV24-1 and TRBJ2-3, with 11 bases matching TRBD1. V shed 4 bases and J 10 bases; nucleotides not matched to a gene: 6. Germline CDR1 is KGHDR and CDR2 is SFDVKD. CDR3 length equals 14 residues.

This chain joins TRBV25-1 and TRBJ1-1, with D possibly TRBD1 on 5 matching bases. This CDR3 region has 13 residues. The V gene lost 7 bases and the J gene lost 8 bases, with 17 bases spanning the gap. Germline V gives CDR1 MGHDK, CDR2 SYGVNS. In nucleotides, the CDR3 is TGTGCCAGCACCGAGACAGCTAAATCAGAAGCTTTCTTT. Its protein is CASTETAKSEAFF.

The V call is TRBV7-9, the J call TRBJ1-2; D may be TRBD1 (5 bases). The CDR3 is made up of 12 amino acids. The ends were cut back, 6 bases at V and 3 bases at J, with 8 bases in the middle. Germline assignment: CDR1 SEHNR and CDR2 FQNEAQ (reference sequence). The CDR3 nucleotides are TGTGCCAGCAGACAGGTGGACTATGGCTACACCTTC. Protein product: CASRQVDYGYTF.

J is TRBJ2-5 and V is TRBV19; D uncertain. Germline CDR1 is LNHDA and CDR2 is SQIVND (reference sequence). This CDR3 is 14 amino acids long. The germline V and J ends were trimmed by 0 bases and 2 bases, with 7 bases remaining between them. The CDR3 coding sequence is TGTGCCAGTAGTATAGATCTAGAGCAAGAGACCCAGTACTTC. Residues: CASSIDLEQETQYF.

This chain uses TRBV10-3 with TRBJ1-1; D is undetermined. V was shortened by 4 bases and J by 0 bases, with 21 bases between the two germline ends. Germline-derived CDR1 and CDR2 are ENHRY and SYGVKD. The CDR3 is 18 amino acids. CDR3 residues: CAISGRTETSTVNTEAFF. Written as DNA, the CDR3 is TGTGCCATCAGTGGGAGGACCGAAACAAGCACTGTGAACACTGAAGCTTTCTTT.

The rearrangement links TRBV27 to TRBJ2-3; 10 bases map to TRBD2. CDR3 length equals 15 residues. Germline CDR1 MNHEY, CDR2 SMNVEV (reference sequence). The ends lost 3 bases at V and 9 bases at J; junction bases unmatched: 9. CDR3 residues: CASSLGSSGGFTQYF. As DNA, the CDR3 is TGTGCCAGCAGTTTGGGGTCTAGCGGGGGTTTCACGCAGTATTTT.

The chain couples TRBV4-2 to TRBJ2-7; 16 nucleotides match TRBD2. This CDR3 contains 18 residues. CDR1 and CDR2 (germline): LGHNA, YNFKEQ. Germline trimming cut 0 bases from V and 5 bases from J; bases unmatched to any gene: 7. CDR3 residues: CASSQDRGLAGGPNEQYF. CDR3 nucleotide sequence: TGTGCCAGCAGCCAAGATAGGGGACTAGCGGGAGGGCCTAACGAGCAGTACTTC.

The chain carries TRBV5-1 and TRBJ2-2; 10 positions match TRBD2. The CDR3 is 16 amino acids. CDR1 is SGHRS, CDR2 YFSETQ, per germline. The V gene end was trimmed by 1 base and the J gene end by 5 bases; junction bases not matched to a gene: 5. This chain's CDR3 is CASSLMSSGGTGELFF. CDR3 sequence (DNA): TGCGCCAGCAGCTTGATGTCTAGCGGGGGAACCGGGGAGCTGTTTTTT.

The rearrangement uses TRBV29-1 and TRBJ1-1, with 8 bases lining up with TRBD1. The germline V gene has CDR1 SQVTM and CDR2 ANQGSEA. The V gene end was trimmed by 6 bases and the J gene end by 4 bases; junction bases not matched to a gene: 7. This CDR3 has 13 amino acids. The CDR3 DNA reads as TGCAGCGTGGACATGACAGGGGTCACTGAAGCTTTCTTT. Translation: CSVDMTGVTEAFF.

The V call is TRBV7-3, the J call TRBJ2-1, with D perhaps TRBD2 (6 bases). The V gene lost 5 bases and the J gene lost 6 bases, with 14 bases spanning the gap. CDR1 is SGHTA and CDR2 is FQGTGA in the germline V gene. The CDR3 is 14 amino acids. The CDR3 loop is CASSAGTGLNEQFF. DNA for the CDR3: TGTGCCAGCAGCGCCGGGACTGGACTCAATGAGCAGTTCTTC.

This chain connects TRBV9 to TRBJ2-1; TRBD2 matches at 11 bases. Trimming cost V 6 bases and J 7 bases; bases outside gene matches: 6. The CDR3 loop spans 14 amino acids. CDR1 and CDR2 (germline): SGDLS, YYNGEE. CDR3 sequence: CASTLAGGGNEQFF. In DNA, the CDR3 is TGTGCCAGCACCCTAGCGGGAGGAGGGAATGAGCAGTTCTTC.

The chain joins TRBV3-1 (or the pseudogene TRBV3-2) to TRBJ2-7, with a tentative D call TRBD2 (7 bases). Trimming took 7 bases from V and 5 from J, leaving 24 bases between them. The CDR3 has 16 amino acids. Germline V gene sequence: CDR1 LGHDT, CDR2 YNNKEL (reference sequence). The CDR3 DNA sequence: TGTGCCAGCACCCTTTGGGGGCGGGAGTTTAGCCACGAGCAGTACTTC. It specifies CASTLWGREFSHEQYF.